Following are 28 T cell receptor beta chains from one sample sequenced in a study of CD8+CD57+ T cells in acquired aplastic anemia (dated by TCRdb to 2017 to 2018). Expansion of CD8+CD57+ cells had been shown by flow cytometry in the patients chosen for sequencing. Instrument on record: Illumina HiSeq 2000. Genomic DNA was used as template for profiling of TCR beta VDJ combinations and CDR3 sequences. The public sequencing data were trimmed at Q25 with fastp and processed into clonotypes with MiXCR by TCRdb, which kept only in-frame beta chains. Every CDR3 protein is listed once, alongside the most common genes and DNA of its rows. In this sample the table shows 150,000 to 200,000 distinct CDR3 sequences, roughly half of which occur a single time. The leading ten clones occupy under 2% of the sample. The sequenced material came from sorted CD4+, CD8+, or CD8+CD57+ T cells (not recorded which) from PBMCs. These receptors came from a human donor with aplastic anemia.

The chain recombines TRBV2 with TRBJ1-6; D unresolved. Germline CDR1 SNHLY, CDR2 FYNNEI. The CDR3 extends over 12 amino acids. Trimming took 5 bases from V and 2 from J, leaving 1 base between them. CDR3 in amino acids: CASSTYNSPLHF. Here the CDR3 DNA reads TGTGCCAGCAGTACCTATAATTCACCCCTCCACTTT.

The V gene is TRBV24-1, the J gene TRBJ2-7; TRBD1 is a possible D gene (6 bases). The length of the CDR3 is 13 residues. V gave up 1 base and J gave up 4 bases, with 7 bases separating them. Germline CDR1 reads KGHDR; CDR2 reads SFDVKD. The CDR3 DNA reads as TGTGCCACCAGTGATTTCACAGGGTACGAGCAGTACTTC. Its translation is CATSDFTGYEQYF.

This clonotype occurred many times. The gene calls are TRBV5-5 and TRBJ2-5; TRBD1 agrees at 10 bases. The junction had 1 base not matched to a gene; V was cut back by 0 bases and J by 2 bases. The CDR3 has 15 amino acids. Per the germline V gene, CDR1 is SGHKS and CDR2 is YYEKEE (reference sequence). The CDR3 spells CASSLGGQGQETQYF. CDR3 coding DNA: TGTGCCAGCAGCTTGGGGGGACAGGGGCAAGAGACCCAGTACTTC.

V and J are TRBV6-4 and TRBJ2-1; D is unresolved. Germline V gene lookup returns CDR1 MRHNA and CDR2 SNTAGT. The germline V and J ends were trimmed by 0 bases and 6 bases, with 12 bases remaining between them. This CDR3 spans 15 amino acids. The CDR3 protein is CASSDSGYSFNEQFF. CDR3 sequence (DNA): TGTGCCAGCAGTGACTCAGGGTACAGTTTCAATGAGCAGTTCTTC.

CDR3 sequence (DNA): TGCAGTGCGACAAAACCGCCTAGTTGGCGGGATAGCACAGATACGCAGTATTTT. Encoded protein: CSATKPPSWRDSTDTQYF. V usage is TRBV20-1 and J usage is TRBJ2-3, with a possible D match to TRBD2 (6 bases). The germline CDR1 and CDR2 sequences are DFQATT and SNEGSKA (reference sequence). V was shortened by 6 bases and J by 0 bases, with 25 bases between the two germline ends. The CDR3 totals 18 residues.

V gene TRBV6-1 combines with J gene TRBJ1-6; 8 bases map to TRBD1. The CDR3 sequence is 13 residues long. V shed 3 bases, J shed 8 bases, and the junction held 0 bases outside the gene matches. Germline CDR1 is MNHNS and CDR2 is SASEGT. The CDR3 reads CASSDRGHSPLHF. The CDR3 bases are TGTGCCAGCAGTGACAGGGGGCATTCACCCCTCCACTTT.

This clonotype was picked up many times. The rearrangement uses TRBV12-5 and TRBJ2-7, with TRBD2 identical over 7 bases. Germline V lookup: CDR1 LGHNT, CDR2 FRNRAP. The junction had 3 bases not matched to a gene; V was cut back by 1 base and J by 6 bases. CDR3 length: 13 amino acids. CDR3 protein: CASGLASGGEQYF. The CDR3 nucleotides are TGTGCTAGTGGTTTGGCTAGCGGTGGCGAGCAGTACTTC. Supplemented by reference TRBV12-5 and TRBJ2-7, the full variable domain reads DARVTQTPRHKVTEMGQEVTMRCQPILGHNTVFWYRQTMMQGLELLAYFRNRAPLDDSGMPKDRFSAEMPDATLATLKIQPSEPRDSAVYFCASGLASGGEQYFGPGTRLTVT.

The table lists this clonotype with many counts. The chain links TRBV5-5 to TRBJ2-1, with 7 bases aligning to TRBD1. CDR3 length: 12 amino acids. V shed 3 bases and J 6 bases; nucleotides not matched to a gene: 0. The germline gives CDR1 SGHKS, CDR2 YYEKEE (reference sequence). The CDR3 nucleotides read TGTGCCAGCAGCTCAGGGGGCAATGAGCAGTTCTTC. Translating it yields CASSSGGNEQFF. The full variable domain, rest sourced from reference TRBV5-5 and TRBJ2-1, is DAGVTQSPTHLIKTRGQQVTLRCSPISGHKSVSWYQQVLGQGPQFIFQYYEKEERGRGNFPDRFSARQFPNYSSELNVNALLLGDSALYLCASSSGGNEQFFGPGTRLTVL.

V gene TRBV24-1 combines with J gene TRBJ2-3, with 14 bases identical to TRBD2. Trimming at V came to 5 bases and at J to 3 bases, leaving 3 bases not matched to a gene. The length of the CDR3 is 16 residues. Germline V gene data show CDR1 as KGHDR and CDR2 as SFDVKD. The CDR3 sequence: CATSVTSGRATDTQYF. CDR3 sequence (DNA): TGTGCCACCAGTGTGACTAGCGGGAGGGCAACAGATACGCAGTATTTT.

The V gene is TRBV24-1, the J gene TRBJ2-5, with TRBD2 identical over 7 bases. Germline CDR1 KGHDR, CDR2 SFDVKD. The CDR3 runs to 12 residues. V trimming: 9 bases; J trimming: 5 bases; junction bases outside the gene matches: 5. In DNA form, the CDR3 reads TGTGCCACCGTAGCGGGTTTCGAGACCCAGTACTTC. It is translated as CATVAGFETQYF.

The genes are TRBV25-1 and TRBJ2-7; TRBD2 matches 7 bases. The germline V gene has CDR1 MGHDK and CDR2 SYGVNS. CDR3 length: 12 residues. With 8 bases clipped from V and 5 bases from J, the junction kept 6 bases outside the gene matches. The CDR3 sequence is CASQRGNNEQYF. CDR3 nucleotide sequence: TGTGCCAGCCAGCGGGGTAACAACGAGCAGTACTTC.

The rearrangement joins TRBV15 to TRBJ2-3; 11 positions match TRBD2. Germline CDR1 reads LNHNV; CDR2 reads YYDKDF (reference sequence). Unmatched junction bases numbered 9, after V lost 3 bases and J lost 4 bases. This CDR3 region has 17 residues. The chain's CDR3 is CATSSAIAGGPADTQYF. CDR3 nucleotides: TGTGCCACCAGCAGTGCTATAGCGGGGGGGCCTGCAGATACGCAGTATTTT.

This rearrangement joins TRBV20-1 to TRBJ1-6, with 7 bases that match TRBD1. Germline CDR1 DFQATT, CDR2 SNEGSKA (reference sequence). The V and J ends lost 6 bases and 8 bases, in that order; junction bases with no gene match: 7. The CDR3 sequence is 13 residues long. The CDR3 DNA sequence: TGCAGTGCCAGCGGGACAGCCGATTCACCCCTCCACTTT. This gives the protein CSASGTADSPLHF.

The sample holds many counts of this clonotype. The V gene is TRBV3-1, the J gene TRBJ2-7; D is unresolved. V gave up 4 bases and J gave up 0 bases, with 13 bases separating them. The CDR3 consists of 15 residues. CDR1 is LGHDT, CDR2 YNNKEL, per germline (reference sequence). CDR3 nucleotide sequence: TGTGCCAGCAGCCGGACGGCCCAACGCTCCTACGAGCAGTACTTC. Amino acids: CASSRTAQRSYEQYF.

To note about this clonotype: Germline and junction disagree at one end, which may indicate a read error. The gene calls are TRBV6-1 and TRBJ2-2; TRBD2 aligns across 8 bases. The CDR3 is made up of 14 amino acids. The germline CDR1 and CDR2 sequences are MNHNS and SASEGT. CDR3 DNA: TGTGCCTGCAGCCCACGGGAGGGGGCCGGGGAGCTGTTTTTT. Protein: CACSPREGAGELFF.

This clonotype was observed many times. The gene calls are TRBV10-3 and TRBJ2-6; 14 bases align to TRBD2. Germline CDR1 ENHRY, CDR2 SYGVKD. This CDR3 has 17 amino acids. With V trimmed by 10 bases and J by 2 bases, 7 bases remained unmatched. The DNA for the CDR3 is TGTGCCACGGGACTAGCGGGAGTGGGGGCTGGGGCCAACGTCCTGACTTTC. Amino acid sequence: CATGLAGVGAGANVLTF.

This chain joins TRBV10-3 and TRBJ1-1; D is unclear. CDR1 is ENHRY and CDR2 is SYGVKD in the germline V gene. The length of the CDR3 is 13 residues. V lost 2 bases and J lost 7, with 11 bases in between. The DNA for the CDR3 is TGTGCCATCAGTGAGGACCTCGGAGGTGAAGCTTTCTTT. It codes for CAISEDLGGEAFF.

The chain has TRBV10-2 and TRBJ1-1; unclear D gene. The CDR3 has 9 residues. Germline V gives CDR1 WSHSY, CDR2 SAAADI. The V end lost 2 bases, the J end lost 11 bases, and 3 bases lay between the germline ends. The CDR3 is CASSEGAFF. The CDR3 nucleotides read TGCGCCAGCAGTGAGGGGGCTTTCTTT.

The chain employs TRBV20-1 and TRBJ2-7; D perhaps matches TRBD1 (6 bases). The CDR3 has 15 residues. Trimming pared 0 bases from V and 0 bases from J, leaving 12 bases between. Germline assignment: CDR1 DFQATT and CDR2 SNEGSKA (reference sequence). The CDR3 here is CSAREGDTRSYEQYF. DNA of the CDR3: TGCAGTGCTAGAGAGGGGGACACTCGCTCCTACGAGCAGTACTTC.

The V and J genes are TRBV25-1 and TRBJ1-6; D is unclear. Germline CDR1 is MGHDK and CDR2 is SYGVNS. Trimming stripped 6 bases from V and 4 bases from J, with 10 bases between. The CDR3 contains 14 residues. The CDR3: CASSLATYNSPLHF. The CDR3, as DNA: TGTGCCAGCAGCTTAGCTACTTATAATTCACCCCTCCACTTT.

The table lists this clonotype with a few counts. This sequence joins TRBV28 and TRBJ2-7, with 11 positions matching TRBD1. This CDR3 is built from 16 residues. Germline V gene data show CDR1 as MDHEN and CDR2 as SYDVKM. With 3 bases clipped from V and 2 bases from J, the junction kept 6 bases outside the gene matches. This CDR3 reads CASSFRGQGAAYEQYF. The CDR3, as DNA: TGTGCCAGCAGTTTTCGTGGACAGGGGGCGGCCTACGAGCAGTACTTC.

This clonotype has ten or more counts. This rearrangement joins TRBV2 to TRBJ2-5, with TRBD1 as a possible D gene (6 bases). This CDR3 contains 13 residues. From germline, CDR1 is SNHLY and CDR2 FYNNEI. The V end was cut by 5 bases, the J end by 5 bases, with 12 bases between. The DNA of the CDR3 is TGTGCCAGCAGTATTAACAGGGAGGAGACCCAGTACTTC. Its protein product is CASSINREETQYF.

Worth noting for this clonotype: Possible read error: a much larger clone is one base away. J is TRBJ2-1 and V is TRBV5-4, with 7 bases that match TRBD1. Germline lookup yields CDR1 SGHNT and CDR2 YYREEE (reference sequence). CDR3 length: 14 amino acids. The CDR3 nucleotides read TGTGCCAGCAGCTTGGAGGGGGCTTACAATGGGCAGTTCTTC. Encoded protein: CASSLEGAYNGQFF.

V is TRBV7-8 and J is TRBJ2-1; TRBD2 matches at 8 bases. Germline CDR1 reads SGHVS; CDR2 reads FQNEAQ. Unmatched junction bases numbered 5, after V lost 7 bases and J lost 0 bases. There are 15 residues in the CDR3. CDR3 in amino acids: CASNPGTSSYNEQFF. DNA of the CDR3: TGTGCCAGCAACCCCGGGACTAGCTCCTACAATGAGCAGTTCTTC.

This clonotype was recorded many times. The rearrangement uses TRBV6-2 or TRBV6-3 and TRBJ1-1; unclear D gene. Germline loops: CDR1 MNHEY, CDR2 SVGEGT. The CDR3 extends over 16 amino acids. Trimming shortened V by 2 bases and J by 2 bases, and 15 bases separated the two germline ends. DNA of the CDR3: TGTGCCAGCAGTTACGGGTATGACCCCATTAACACTGAAGCTTTCTTT. Translated, it gives CASSYGYDPINTEAFF.

This clonotype has at least ten counts. This sequence joins TRBV5-1 and TRBJ2-7; 8 bases fit TRBD2. CDR3 size: 14 residues. The junction had 2 bases not matched to a gene; V was cut back by 3 bases and J by 0 bases. Germline CDR1 SGHRS, CDR2 YFSETQ. The CDR3, as DNA: TGCGCCAGCAGCTGGAGCGGGAGCTCCTACGAGCAGTACTTC. It codes for CASSWSGSSYEQYF.

This clonotype was counted only a few times. The chain links TRBV15 to TRBJ2-7; 7 bases map to TRBD1. The germline CDR1 and CDR2 sequences are LNHNV and YYDKDF (reference sequence). V dropped 0 bases and J dropped 3; count of bases not matched to a gene: 5. The CDR3 runs to 15 residues. In nucleotides, the CDR3 is TGTGCCACCAGCAGAGATCGGCCAGGGGGCTACGAGCAGTACTTC. It encodes CATSRDRPGGYEQYF.

Turning to this clonotype: This clone may be a read error of a much larger clone one base away. This sequence joins TRBV19 and TRBJ2-3; a possible D gene is TRBD2 (6 bases). CDR1 and CDR2 from the germline V gene are LNHDA and SQIVND (reference sequence). CDR3 size: 14 residues. The CDR3 nucleotides are TGTGCCAGTAGTCCGGGGGTGAACACAGATGCGCAGTATTTT. This gives the protein CASSPGVNTDAQYF.